The 27 T cell receptor beta chains below were found in one sample sequenced in a study of T cell responses to AZD1222 COVID-19 vaccine. Data came from immunoSEQ multiplex PCR; TCRdb stores just in-frame clones and leaves some out. The sample includes about 140,000 clones, 85% to 95% of them seen just once. Material: peripheral blood, obtained on day 0 of AZD1222 vaccination. All receptors come from an adult in good health.

The chain carries TRBV11-2 and TRBJ2-1; D uncertain. The CDR3 contains 13 residues. Germline V lookup: CDR1 SGHAT, CDR2 FQNNGV. V lost 5 bases, J lost 6 bases, and 11 bases lay in between. CDR3 sequence: CASSLDRSNEQFF. As DNA, the CDR3 is TGTGCCAGCAGCCTTGACCGATCCAATGAGCAGTTCTTC.

The chain has TRBV19 and TRBJ1-5, with TRBD1 identical over 9 bases. There are 12 residues in the CDR3. CDR1 is LNHDA, CDR2 SQIVND, per germline (reference sequence). Losses at the gene ends were 10 bases for V and 5 bases for J; bases not matched to a gene: 3. CDR3 loop: CATGQGYQPQHF. The CDR3, as DNA: TGTGCCACTGGACAGGGGTATCAGCCCCAGCATTTT.

The rearrangement joins TRBV6-4 to TRBJ1-1; D perhaps matches TRBD1 (5 bases). The CDR3 covers 13 residues. Germline V lookup: CDR1 MRHNA, CDR2 SNTAGT. V was trimmed by 4 bases and J by 7 bases, leaving 13 bases between them. The CDR3 loop reads CASSAGIKGEAFF. CDR3 coding DNA: TGTGCCAGCAGTGCAGGGATTAAGGGTGAAGCTTTCTTT.

The chain employs TRBV10-3 and TRBJ2-5, with a possible D match to TRBD2 (6 bases). Germline loops: CDR1 ENHRY, CDR2 SYGVKD. V was trimmed by 4 bases and J by 7 bases, leaving 13 bases between them. The CDR3 is 13 residues long. DNA of the CDR3: TGTGCCATCAGTGTGGGGGGTTTAGGGACCCAGTACTTC. This translates into CAISVGGLGTQYF.

The rearrangement uses TRBV4-1 and TRBJ1-2; 9 positions match TRBD1. This CDR3 comprises 11 residues. The germline CDR1 and CDR2 sequences are MGHRA and YSYEKL. J gave up 14 bases and V 1 base, and 2 bases lay outside the gene matches. The CDR3 region is CASSQGDRETF. Here the CDR3 DNA reads TGCGCCAGCAGCCAAGGGGACAGGGAGACCTTC.

The chain combines TRBV5-5 with TRBJ1-6; TRBD1 aligns across 7 bases. CDR1 SGHKS and CDR2 YYEKEE come from the germline V gene (reference sequence). Germline trimming cut 0 bases from V and 9 bases from J; bases unmatched to any gene: 3. The CDR3 runs to 14 residues. The CDR3 sequence: CASSLAGGLSPLHF. The CDR3 bases are TGTGCCAGCAGCTTGGCAGGGGGTCTTTCACCCCTCCACTTT. The entire variable domain, with the rest obtained from reference TRBV5-5 and TRBJ1-6, is as follows: DAGVTQSPTHLIKTRGQQVTLRCSPISGHKSVSWYQQVLGQGPQFIFQYYEKEERGRGNFPDRFSARQFPNYSSELNVNALLLGDSALYLCASSLAGGLSPLHFGNGTRLTVT.

This chain uses TRBV6-1 with TRBJ1-1; unclear D gene. Per germline, CDR1 MNHNS and CDR2 SASEGT. The CDR3 contains 13 residues. The germline V and J ends were trimmed by 2 bases and 11 bases, with 15 bases remaining between them. CDR3 loop: CASSEQRHHWAFF. The CDR3 nucleotides read TGTGCCAGCAGTGAACAGCGACATCATTGGGCTTTCTTT.

The J gene is TRBJ1-6, the V gene TRBV6-5, with 7 bases matching TRBD1. V trimming: 1 base; J trimming: 5 bases; junction bases outside the gene matches: 2. The germline V gene encodes CDR1 MNHEY and CDR2 SVGAGI. The length of the CDR3 is 15 residues. The chain's CDR3 is CASSYFGTDNSPLHF. CDR3 nucleotide sequence: TGTGCCAGCAGTTACTTCGGGACAGATAATTCACCCCTCCACTTT.

This chain links TRBV4-1 with TRBJ1-1, with D unclear. With 4 bases removed from V and 11 bases from J, the gap between germline ends came to 20 bases. CDR3 size: 14 residues. Germline V gene data show CDR1 as MGHRA and CDR2 as YSYEKL. In nucleotides, the CDR3 is TGCGCCAGCAGCCGAGTTGGGCTCACTCGATGGGCTTTCTTT. This sequence encodes CASSRVGLTRWAFF.

The CDR3 sequence: CAISEWDSYEQYF. The DNA of the CDR3 is TGTGCCATCAGTGAGTGGGACTCCTACGAGCAGTACTTC. The gene calls are TRBV10-3 and TRBJ2-7; D not resolved. V shed 1 base and J shed 0 bases, with 4 bases lying between them. The CDR3 runs 13 residues. Germline CDR1 ENHRY, CDR2 SYGVKD.

The rearrangement links TRBV7-2 to TRBJ1-1; the D is unclear. Germline lookup yields CDR1 SGHTA and CDR2 FQGNSA. The CDR3 totals 16 residues. The germline V and J ends were trimmed by 1 base and 4 bases, with 16 bases remaining between them. The CDR3 DNA reads as TGTGCCAGCAGCTTAGAACTGGCTCTTGGGCTCACTGAAGCTTTCTTT. Protein: CASSLELALGLTEAFF.

The rearrangement joins TRBV11-2 to TRBJ1-1; no reliable D call. From germline, CDR1 is SGHAT and CDR2 FQNNGV. The V end was cut by 3 bases, the J end by 0 bases, with 8 bases between. This CDR3 comprises 14 residues. The DNA for the CDR3 is TGTGCCAGCAGCTTTAATGGGGTGAACACTGAAGCTTTCTTT. As protein: CASSFNGVNTEAFF.

This clone was recorded only once. V and J are TRBV2 and TRBJ1-2; D not certain. Germline values: CDR1 SNHLY, CDR2 FYNNEI. This CDR3 is built from 13 residues. The V gene lost 4 bases and the J gene lost 5 bases, with 11 bases spanning the gap. CDR3 nucleotides: TGTGCCAGCAGTGTGTACCTTCGGTATGGCTACACCTTC. It codes for CASSVYLRYGYTF.

The chain has TRBV28 and TRBJ2-3, with 9 bases that match TRBD2. CDR1 MDHEN and CDR2 SYDVKM come from the germline V gene. Losses at the gene ends were 2 bases for V and 5 bases for J; bases not matched to a gene: 11. The CDR3 is 17 amino acids. CDR3 DNA: TGTGCCAGCAGTTTAAGGGCGGGGGGGCTCCCGGGAGATACGCAGTATTTT. Its protein product is CASSLRAGGLPGDTQYF.

The chain combines TRBV10-3 with TRBJ1-6; a weak D match, TRBD1 (5 bases). Trimming took 3 bases from V and 5 from J, leaving 14 bases between them. CDR3 length: 16 amino acids. The V gene's germline CDR1 is ENHRY and CDR2 SYGVKD. The DNA for the CDR3 is TGTGCCATCAGTGACGAGGGGAAAATCAATAATTCACCCCTCCACTTT. Translated: CAISDEGKINNSPLHF.

J is TRBJ1-5 and V is TRBV6-5; D may be TRBD1 (6 bases). This CDR3 comprises 15 residues. Germline assignment: CDR1 MNHEY and CDR2 SVGAGI. V was pared by 2 bases and J by 4 bases, with 12 bases between. Here the CDR3 reads CASSYGRGNNQPQHF. In nucleotides, the CDR3 is TGTGCCAGCAGTTACGGCAGGGGCAATAATCAGCCCCAGCATTTT.

The chain employs TRBV28 and TRBJ1-1; D uncertain. V was clipped by 3 bases and J by 4 bases, with 9 bases between them. The CDR3 extends over 13 amino acids. The germline gives CDR1 MDHEN, CDR2 SYDVKM. The CDR3 loop is CASSFFMGTEAFF. For the CDR3, the DNA is TGTGCCAGCAGTTTTTTTATGGGCACTGAAGCTTTCTTT.

The rearrangement uses TRBV19 and TRBJ2-1; 8 nucleotides line up with TRBD1. Germline-derived CDR1 and CDR2 are LNHDA and SQIVND (reference sequence). V shed 6 bases, J shed 0 bases, and the junction held 10 bases outside the gene matches. This CDR3 has 17 amino acids. CDR3 amino acids: CASSSKRTGSSYNEQFF. In DNA form, the CDR3 reads TGTGCCAGTAGCTCCAAGAGGACAGGGAGCTCCTACAATGAGCAGTTCTTC.

The chain joins TRBV5-4 to TRBJ2-7; a weak D match, TRBD1 (6 bases). This CDR3 is built from 15 residues. The germline gives CDR1 SGHNT, CDR2 YYREEE (reference sequence). Trimming left V 3 bases short and J 3 bases short, with 16 bases between. CDR3 in DNA: TGTGCCAGCAGCTCTAAGACAGGACCGCTCTACGAGCAGTACTTC. It codes for CASSSKTGPLYEQYF.

This clone was observed once. The J gene is TRBJ2-7, the V gene TRBV9; D is uncertain. The V end lost 0 bases, the J end lost 0 bases, and 10 bases lay between the germline ends. The length of the CDR3 is 15 residues. Looked up from germline, CDR1 is SGDLS and CDR2 is YYNGEE. The CDR3 loop is CASSVDTGDSYEQYF. For the CDR3, the DNA is TGTGCCAGCAGCGTAGATACGGGCGACTCCTACGAGCAGTACTTC.

The chain joins TRBV19 to TRBJ1-3, with no clear D. CDR1 and CDR2 from the germline V gene are LNHDA and SQIVND (reference sequence). Between the trimmed V and J ends, which lost 6 bases and 0 bases, there was a span of 12 bases. CDR3 length: 15 residues. CDR3 DNA sequence: TGTGCCAGTAGCCCTTGGGTGGCCTCTGGAAACACCATATATTTT. Its protein is CASSPWVASGNTIYF.

This clone was seen a single time. V is TRBV11-3 and J is TRBJ2-7, with D hard to call. CDR3 size: 14 residues. Germline lookup yields CDR1 SGHNT and CDR2 YENEEA. V lost 2 bases and J 2 bases, leaving 10 bases between the germline ends. The CDR3 DNA is TGTGCCAGCAGCTTACACCCCCAAACCTACGAGCAGTACTTC. The encoded protein is CASSLHPQTYEQYF.

The CDR3 DNA reads as TGCGCCAGCAGCCAAGAAATCTCCCGGGTGGCGGGCCTGAGTTCTGGAAACACCATATATTTT. It specifies CASSQEISRVAGLSSGNTIYF. V and J are TRBV4-3 and TRBJ1-3; D unresolved. Trimming took 0 bases from V and 1 from J, leaving 25 bases between them. The CDR3 loop spans 21 amino acids. Germline CDR1 reads LGHNA; CDR2 reads YSLEER.

This rearrangement joins TRBV5-4 to TRBJ2-3; D is ambiguous. Germline CDR1 and CDR2: SGHNT and YYREEE (reference sequence). This CDR3 comprises 14 residues. V was trimmed by 0 bases and J by 5 bases, leaving 10 bases between them. In DNA form, the CDR3 reads TGTGCCAGCAGCTTGGCGACGGGCCTAGATACGCAGTATTTT. This codes for CASSLATGLDTQYF. The whole variable domain, remainder taken from reference TRBV5-4 and TRBJ2-3, is ETGVTQSPTHLIKTRGQQVTLRCSSQSGHNTVSWYQQALGQGPQFIFQYYREEENGRGNFPPRFSGLQFPNYSSELNVNALELDDSALYLCASSLATGLDTQYFGPGTRLTVL.

The rearrangement joins TRBV30 to TRBJ1-6; unclear D gene. Per the germline V gene, CDR1 is GTSNPN and CDR2 is SVGIG (reference sequence). The CDR3 loop spans 15 amino acids. The V end was cut by 3 bases, the J end by 3 bases, with 12 bases between. The CDR3 is CAWSVGPHYNSPLHF. CDR3 DNA sequence: TGTGCCTGGAGCGTCGGACCCCACTATAATTCACCCCTCCACTTT.

The V and J genes are TRBV6-5 and TRBJ2-7; TRBD1 matches at 7 bases. CDR1 is MNHEY and CDR2 is SVGAGI in the germline V gene. V shed 6 bases and J 4 bases; nucleotides not matched to a gene: 6. CDR3 size: 13 residues. In DNA, the CDR3 is TGTGCCAGCAGCCGAGGGGGCGCGTACGAGCAGTACTTC. It translates to CASSRGGAYEQYF.

The chain's CDR3 is CASSAGLAGVNEQFF. DNA of the CDR3: TGTGCCAGCAGCGCCGGACTAGCGGGGGTTAATGAGCAGTTCTTC. The chain combines TRBV27 with TRBJ2-1; 13 nucleotides align to TRBD2. The V gene's germline CDR1 is MNHEY and CDR2 SMNVEV (reference sequence). After removal of 6 bases from V and 7 bases from J, the junction contained 6 bases not matched to a gene. The CDR3 is 15 residues long.